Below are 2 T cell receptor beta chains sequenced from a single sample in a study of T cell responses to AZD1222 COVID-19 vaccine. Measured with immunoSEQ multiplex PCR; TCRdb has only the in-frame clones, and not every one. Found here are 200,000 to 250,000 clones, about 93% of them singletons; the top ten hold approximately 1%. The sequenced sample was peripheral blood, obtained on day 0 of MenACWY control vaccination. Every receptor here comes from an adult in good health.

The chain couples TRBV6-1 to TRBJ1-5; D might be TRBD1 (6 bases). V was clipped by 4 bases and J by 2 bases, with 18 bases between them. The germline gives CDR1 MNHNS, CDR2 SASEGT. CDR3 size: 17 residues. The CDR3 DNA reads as TGTGCCAGCAGTGTTTCCGGGACACTCGTTGGCAATCAGCCCCAGCATTTT. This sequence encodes CASSVSGTLVGNQPQHF.

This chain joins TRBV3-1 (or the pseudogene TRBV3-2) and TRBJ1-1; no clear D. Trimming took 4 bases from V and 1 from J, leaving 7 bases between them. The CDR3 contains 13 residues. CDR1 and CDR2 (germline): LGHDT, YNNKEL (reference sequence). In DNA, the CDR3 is TGTGCCAGCAGCCCTTCGGGGAACACTGAAGCTTTCTTT. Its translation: CASSPSGNTEAFF.